Here is one T cell receptor (beta chain) with its context. The data originate from a study of cytomegalovirus exposure and HLA in healthy donors. The PCR made use of 60 Vbeta and 13 Jbeta primers. The assay was immunoSEQ multiplex PCR, and TCRdb's table has in-frame clones only and misses some. The profile shows some 140,000 clones, less than 85% of them singletons. Germline V CDR1 and CDR2: SNHLY, FYNNEI. The CDR3 has 12 amino acids. V dropped 7 bases and J dropped 0 bases, with 4 bases sitting between them. Source material: PBMCs. The clonotype was recovered from a woman aged 45-65 years in good health and CMV-seropositive. This chain joins TRBV2 and TRBJ1-3; D unresolved. The CDR3 protein is CASTVSGNTIYF. The CDR3 DNA sequence: TGTGCCAGCACGGTCTCTGGAAACACCATATATTTT. The full variable domain, in which reference TRBV2 and TRBJ1-3 provide the parts outside the CDR3, is EPEVTQTPSHQVTQMGQEVILRCVPISNHLYFYWYRQILGQKVEFLVSFYNNEISEKSEIFDDQFSVERPDGSNFTLKIRSTKLEDSAMYFCASTVSGNTIYFGEGSWLTVV.